One and the same sample provided the 9 T cell receptor beta chains below, sequenced in a study of shared T cell receptors in the human thymus. Here immunoSEQ multiplex PCR was the method, and the copy in TCRdb shows in-frame clones only, minus some. Among about 660,000 clones, more than 75% were seen once, and the ten largest hold around 0.0099%. These data were likewise used in another study, on human thymus T cells.

The source material was thymocytes. Receptors were obtained from a boy younger than two with a congenital heart defect.

The rearrangement links TRBV6-6 to TRBJ1-3, with D possibly TRBD1 on 6 matching bases. The CDR3 loop spans 15 amino acids. The V gene's germline CDR1 is MNHNY and CDR2 SVGAGI (reference sequence). With 6 bases removed from V and 0 bases from J, the gap between germline ends came to 12 bases. The CDR3 region is CASRSTGTSGNTIYF. CDR3 in DNA: TGTGCCAGCAGATCTACAGGGACCTCTGGAAACACCATATATTTT.

This chain joins TRBV7-2 and TRBJ2-7; 7 bases match TRBD2. CDR3 length: 16 amino acids. V was pared by 4 bases and J by 2 bases, with 11 bases of the junction left unmatched. From germline, CDR1 is SGHTA and CDR2 FQGNSA. CDR3 sequence (DNA): TGTGCCAGCAGCTACTATACACGCGGGAGCACCTACGAGCAGTACTTC. Protein product: CASSYYTRGSTYEQYF.

This chain connects TRBV27 to TRBJ2-7, with 10 bases that match TRBD1. Trimming at V came to 3 bases and at J to 7 bases, leaving 9 bases not matched to a gene. This CDR3 has 15 residues. Looked up from germline, CDR1 is MNHEY and CDR2 is SMNVEV (reference sequence). The chain's CDR3 is CASSFGTGVVGEQYF. The CDR3 region has the DNA TGTGCCAGCAGTTTCGGGACAGGGGTTGTGGGAGAGCAGTACTTC.

The CDR3 reads CASSPPRSSYEQYF. The DNA of the CDR3 is TGCGCCAGCAGTCCACCCCGGAGCTCCTACGAGCAGTACTTC. The V call is TRBV10-2, the J call TRBJ2-7, with D uncertain. Germline CDR1 and CDR2: WSHSY and SAAADI. The CDR3 runs to 14 residues. V was cut by 5 bases and J by 0 bases, with 11 bases left in between.

The chain joins TRBV11-2 to TRBJ2-7, with a tentative D call TRBD2 (6 bases). Germline values: CDR1 SGHAT, CDR2 FQNNGV. This CDR3 contains 15 residues. V was shortened by 5 bases and J by 4 bases, with 18 bases between the two germline ends. The CDR3 sequence: CASSPRGMNVYEQYF. In DNA form, the CDR3 reads TGTGCCAGCAGCCCTCGGGGGATGAACGTTTACGAGCAGTACTTC.

The V and J genes are TRBV7-9 and TRBJ2-7, with a weak D call TRBD1 (6 bases). The ends were cut back, 1 base at V and 4 bases at J, with 8 bases in the middle. This CDR3 has 13 residues. Per germline, CDR1 SEHNR and CDR2 FQNEAQ (reference sequence). The CDR3 protein is CASSLVDRYEQYF. Written as DNA, the CDR3 is TGTGCCAGCAGCTTAGTAGACAGGTACGAGCAGTACTTC.

The chain combines TRBV10-3 with TRBJ2-1; D perhaps matches TRBD2 (6 bases). Germline lookup yields CDR1 ENHRY and CDR2 SYGVKD. This CDR3 is built from 17 residues. Trimming cost V 6 bases and J 4 bases, with 22 bases left between them. CDR3 DNA: TGTGCCATCAGCCCACAACCGGGACTCAGTGGTTACAATGAGCAGTTCTTC. It encodes CAISPQPGLSGYNEQFF.

The table lists this clone with a few counts. The V call is TRBV19, the J call TRBJ2-7; TRBD2 aligns across 11 bases. Trimming cost V 3 bases and J 9 bases; bases outside gene matches: 10. The germline gives CDR1 LNHDA, CDR2 SQIVND (reference sequence). The CDR3 is 15 amino acids. CDR3: CASSIKVAGGSGQYF. In DNA, the CDR3 is TGTGCCAGTAGTATTAAGGTAGCGGGAGGGTCGGGGCAGTACTTC. Full variable domain (remainder filled in from reference TRBV19 and TRBJ2-7): DGGITQSPKYLFRKEGQNVTLSCEQNLNHDAMYWYRQDPGQGLRLIYYSQIVNDFQKGDIAEGYSVSREKKESFPLTVTSAQKNPTAFYLCASSIKVAGGSGQYFGPGTRLTVT.

V and J are TRBV5-1 and TRBJ1-2; 10 bases fit TRBD1. The germline V gene has CDR1 SGHRS and CDR2 YFSETQ. The CDR3 contains 13 residues. V was pared by 1 base and J by 8 bases, with 2 bases of the junction left unmatched. CDR3 in DNA: TGCGCCAGCAGCTTGATGACAGGGGGCGGCTACACCTTC. It is translated as CASSLMTGGGYTF.